This TCR beta chain was identified in a study of shared clonotypes between healthy human individuals. This clone was counted many times. Adults of Caucasian background living in Nashville, Tennessee made up all donors. V lost 0 bases to trimming and J lost 4 bases, with 7 bases between them. This CDR3 has 13 residues. Germline CDR1 is SGHKS and CDR2 is YYEKEE (reference sequence). Clones were read by immunoSEQ multiplex PCR, and TCRdb kept only the in-frame ones, dropping some. Here the sample spans about 1 million clones, approximately 72% being singletons. This chain connects TRBV5-5 to TRBJ1-1; no clear D gene. The specimen was memory CD4+ T cells sorted from blood. Regarding subset: CD45RA-negative fraction. The TCR was taken from a man between 18 and 29 years old in good health. The DNA of the CDR3 is TGTGCCAGCAGCTTGGGATATTCCACTGAAGCTTTCTTT. It specifies CASSLGYSTEAFF.